This T cell receptor beta chain was retrieved from a study of blood T cell repertoires in COVID-19. Study context: Acute and convalescent COVID-19 samples came from the United States, Italy and Spain.

The CDR3 length is 16 residues. Losses at the gene ends were 9 bases for V and 1 base for J; bases not matched to a gene: 11. Germline-derived CDR1 and CDR2 are LGHNT and FRNRAP. The table came from immunoSEQ multiplex PCR; TCRdb's copy has only in-frame clones and leaves some out. The sample yields 57,000 or so clones, about 78% seen once. Sequencing input: peripheral blood. This TCR was recovered from a man aged 45-60 years with active or convalescent COVID-19. The chain has TRBV12-5 and TRBJ2-3, with TRBD1 matching over 9 bases. CDR3 protein: CASRSSRDRGTDTQYF. The CDR3 DNA reads as TGTGCTAGCCGATCGTCCAGGGACAGGGGCACAGATACGCAGTATTTT.